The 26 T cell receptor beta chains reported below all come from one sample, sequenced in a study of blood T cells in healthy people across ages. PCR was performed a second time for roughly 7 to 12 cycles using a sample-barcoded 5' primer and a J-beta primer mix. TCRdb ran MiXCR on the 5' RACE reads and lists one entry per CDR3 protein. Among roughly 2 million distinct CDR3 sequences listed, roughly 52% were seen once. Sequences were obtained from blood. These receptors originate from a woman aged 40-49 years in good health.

CDR3 sequence (DNA): TGCAGTGCTAGCGGGGGCCCGTACCAAGAGACCCAGTACTTC. This gives the protein CSASGGPYQETQYF. The V call is TRBV20-1, the J call TRBJ2-5, with D possibly being TRBD1 or TRBD2 (6 bases each). The CDR3 is 14 amino acids. Germline assignment: CDR1 DFQATT and CDR2 SNEGSKA (reference sequence). Trimming left V 3 bases short and J 0 bases short, with 11 bases between.

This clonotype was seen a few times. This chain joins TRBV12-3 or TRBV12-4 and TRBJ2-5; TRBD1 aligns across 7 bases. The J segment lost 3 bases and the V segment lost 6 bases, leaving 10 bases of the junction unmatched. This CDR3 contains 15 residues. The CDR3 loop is CASRTTGFGKETQYF. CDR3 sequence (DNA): TGTGCCAGCAGAACGACAGGGTTCGGAAAAGAGACCCAGTACTTC.

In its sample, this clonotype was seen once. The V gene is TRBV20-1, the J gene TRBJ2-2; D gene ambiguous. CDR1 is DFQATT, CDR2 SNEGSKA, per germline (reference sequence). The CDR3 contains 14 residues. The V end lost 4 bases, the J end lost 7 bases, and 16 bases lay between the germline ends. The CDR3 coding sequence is TGCAGTGCTAACTATGACCCAGCCCACGGGGAGCTGTTTTTT. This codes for CSANYDPAHGELFF.

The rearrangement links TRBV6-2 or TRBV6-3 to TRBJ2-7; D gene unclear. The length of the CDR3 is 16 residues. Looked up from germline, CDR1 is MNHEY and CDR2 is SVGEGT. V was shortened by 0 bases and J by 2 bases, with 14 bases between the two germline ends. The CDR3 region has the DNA TGTGCCAGCAGTTACTCGATTGATGGAGTTACCTACGAGCAGTACTTC. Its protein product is CASSYSIDGVTYEQYF.

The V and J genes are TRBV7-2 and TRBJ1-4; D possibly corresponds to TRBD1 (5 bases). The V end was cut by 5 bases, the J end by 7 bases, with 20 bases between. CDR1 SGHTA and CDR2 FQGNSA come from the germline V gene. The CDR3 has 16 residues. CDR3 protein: CASSLSRGGLGEKLFF. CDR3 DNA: TGTGCCAGCAGCCTCTCAAGGGGAGGCCTGGGTGAAAAACTGTTTTTT.

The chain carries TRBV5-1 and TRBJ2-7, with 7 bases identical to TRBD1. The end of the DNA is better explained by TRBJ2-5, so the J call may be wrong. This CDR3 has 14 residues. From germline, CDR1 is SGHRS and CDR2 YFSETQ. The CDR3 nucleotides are TGCGCCAGCAGCTCGGGACAGCTCTTCGGGACCCAGTACTTC. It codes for CASSSGQLFGTQYF.

The DNA of the CDR3 is TGCAGTGCTAGAGAAAACAGGGGGCGCACGGGATCGGGTCAGCCCCAGCATTTT. Residues: CSARENRGRTGSGQPQHF. V gene TRBV20-1 combines with J gene TRBJ1-5; 9 bases match TRBD1. Losses at the gene ends were 0 bases for V and 6 bases for J; bases not matched to a gene: 15. CDR3 length equals 18 residues. Per germline, CDR1 DFQATT and CDR2 SNEGSKA (reference sequence).

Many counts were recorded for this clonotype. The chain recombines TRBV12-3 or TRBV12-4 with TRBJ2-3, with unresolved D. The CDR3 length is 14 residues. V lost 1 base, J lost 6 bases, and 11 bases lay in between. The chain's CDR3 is CASSLGGPSDTQYF. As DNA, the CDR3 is TGTGCCAGCAGTTTAGGCGGACCCTCGGATACGCAGTATTTT.

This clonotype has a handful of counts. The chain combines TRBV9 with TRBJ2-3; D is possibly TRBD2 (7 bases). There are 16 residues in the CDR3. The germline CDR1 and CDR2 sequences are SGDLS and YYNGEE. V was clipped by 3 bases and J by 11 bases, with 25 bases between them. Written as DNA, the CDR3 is TGTGCCAGCAGCGCCGCCGGGGGGACAAGTCTACGAGGGCAGTATTTT. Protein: CASSAAGGTSLRGQYF.

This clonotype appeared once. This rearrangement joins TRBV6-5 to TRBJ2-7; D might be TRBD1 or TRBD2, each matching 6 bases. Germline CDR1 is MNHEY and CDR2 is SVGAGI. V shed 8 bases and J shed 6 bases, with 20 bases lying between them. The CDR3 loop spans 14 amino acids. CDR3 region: CASRDLTGRSEQYF. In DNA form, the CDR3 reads TGTGCCAGCCGAGACCTCACAGGGAGGAGCGAGCAGTACTTC.

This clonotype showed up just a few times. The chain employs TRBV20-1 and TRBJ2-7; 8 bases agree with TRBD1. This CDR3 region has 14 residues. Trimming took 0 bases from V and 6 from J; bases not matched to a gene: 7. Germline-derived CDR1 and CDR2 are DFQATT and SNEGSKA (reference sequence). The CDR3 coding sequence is TGCAGTGCTAGAGAGGGGACAGGTATCGGCGAGCAGTACTTC. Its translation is CSAREGTGIGEQYF.

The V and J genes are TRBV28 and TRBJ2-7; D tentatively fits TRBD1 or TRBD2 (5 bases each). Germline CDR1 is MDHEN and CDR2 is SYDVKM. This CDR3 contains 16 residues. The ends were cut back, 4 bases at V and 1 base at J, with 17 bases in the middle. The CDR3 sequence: CASSSQPGTLSYEQYF. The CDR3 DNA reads TGTGCCAGCAGTTCCCAACCCGGGACCCTTTCCTACGAGCAGTACTTC.

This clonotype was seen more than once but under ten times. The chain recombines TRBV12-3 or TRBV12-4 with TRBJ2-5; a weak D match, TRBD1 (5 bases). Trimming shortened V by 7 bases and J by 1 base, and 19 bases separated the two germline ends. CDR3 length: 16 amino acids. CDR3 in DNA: TGTGCCAGCACATGGCGGCAGGGAATTCTCCAAGAGACCCAGTACTTC. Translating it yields CASTWRQGILQETQYF.

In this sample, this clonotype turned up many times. CDR3 in DNA: TGTGCCAGCAGTGATTCGGGTGGGGCCAACGTCCTGACTTTC. This encodes CASSDSGGANVLTF. This rearrangement joins TRBV25-1 to TRBJ2-6; D is unresolved. The CDR3 covers 14 residues. CDR1 MGHDK and CDR2 SYGVNS come from the germline V gene. Deletions cut 3 bases from V and 3 bases from J, with 6 bases between.

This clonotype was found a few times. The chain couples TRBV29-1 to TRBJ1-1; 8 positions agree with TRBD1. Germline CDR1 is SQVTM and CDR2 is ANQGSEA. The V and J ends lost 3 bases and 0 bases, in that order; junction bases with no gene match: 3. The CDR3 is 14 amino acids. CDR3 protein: CSVDRTGMNTEAFF. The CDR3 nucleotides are TGCAGCGTTGACCGGACAGGGATGAACACTGAAGCTTTCTTT.

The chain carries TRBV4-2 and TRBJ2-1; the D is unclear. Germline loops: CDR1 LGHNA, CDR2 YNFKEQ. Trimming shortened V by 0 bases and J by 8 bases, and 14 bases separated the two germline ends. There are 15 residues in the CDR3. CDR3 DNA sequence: TGTGCCAGCAGCCAAGATAAGGGTCTCTCCGATGAGCAGTTCTTC. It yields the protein CASSQDKGLSDEQFF.

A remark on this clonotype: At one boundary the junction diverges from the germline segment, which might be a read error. Here the CDR3 reads CASSLARGTYSEQFF. DNA of the CDR3: TGTGCCAGCAGCTTAGCGCGGGGGACCTACAGTGAGCAGTTCTTC. This chain links TRBV7-2 with TRBJ2-1, with 7 bases fitting TRBD2. There are 15 residues in the CDR3. From germline, CDR1 is SGHTA and CDR2 FQGNSA.

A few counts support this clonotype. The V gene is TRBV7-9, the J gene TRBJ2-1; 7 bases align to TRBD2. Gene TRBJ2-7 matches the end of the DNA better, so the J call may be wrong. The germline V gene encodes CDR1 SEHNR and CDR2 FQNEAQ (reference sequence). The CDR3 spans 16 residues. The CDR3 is CASRTAGGSSYNEQYF. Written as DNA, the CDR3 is TGTGCCAGCAGGACCGCCGGGGGGAGCTCCTACAATGAGCAGTACTTC.

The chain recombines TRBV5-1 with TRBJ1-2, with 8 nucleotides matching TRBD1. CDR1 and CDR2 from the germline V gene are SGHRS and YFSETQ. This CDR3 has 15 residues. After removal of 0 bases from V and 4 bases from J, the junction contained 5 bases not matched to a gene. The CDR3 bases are TGCGCCAGCAGCTTGGGACAGGGGAGTCCCTATGGCTACACCTTC. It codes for CASSLGQGSPYGYTF.

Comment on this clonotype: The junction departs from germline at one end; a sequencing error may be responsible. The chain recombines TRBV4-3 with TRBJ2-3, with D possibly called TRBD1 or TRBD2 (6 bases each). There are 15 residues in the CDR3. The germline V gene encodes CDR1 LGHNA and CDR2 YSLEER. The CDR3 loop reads CASSPRGGLTDTQYF. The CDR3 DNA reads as TGCGCTAGCAGCCCCAGGGGAGGATTAACAGATACGCAGTATTTT.

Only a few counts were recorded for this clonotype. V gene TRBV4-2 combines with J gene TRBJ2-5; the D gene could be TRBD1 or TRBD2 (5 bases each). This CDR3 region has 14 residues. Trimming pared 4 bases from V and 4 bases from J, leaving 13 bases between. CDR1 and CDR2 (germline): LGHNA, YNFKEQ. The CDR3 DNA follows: TGTGCCAGCAGCCCCTTTGGTGGGGGAGAGACCCAGTACTTC. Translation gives CASSPFGGGETQYF.

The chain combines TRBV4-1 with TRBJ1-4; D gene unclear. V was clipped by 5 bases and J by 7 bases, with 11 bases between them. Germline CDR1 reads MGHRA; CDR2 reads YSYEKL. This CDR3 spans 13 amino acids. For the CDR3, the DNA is TGCGCCAGCAGCTGGGGTGGGGTTGAAAAACTGTTTTTT. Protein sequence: CASSWGGVEKLFF.

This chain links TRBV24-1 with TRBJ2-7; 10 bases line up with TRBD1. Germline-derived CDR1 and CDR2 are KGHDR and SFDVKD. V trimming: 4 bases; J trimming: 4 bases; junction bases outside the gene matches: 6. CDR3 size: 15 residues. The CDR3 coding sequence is TGTGCCACCAGTGACCTGACAGGGGGCATGTACGAGCAGTACTTC. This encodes CATSDLTGGMYEQYF.

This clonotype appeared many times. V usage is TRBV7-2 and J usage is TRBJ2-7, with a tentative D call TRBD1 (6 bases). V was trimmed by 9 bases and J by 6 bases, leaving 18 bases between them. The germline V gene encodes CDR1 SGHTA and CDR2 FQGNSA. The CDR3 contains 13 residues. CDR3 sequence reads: CASTPGPGVEQYF. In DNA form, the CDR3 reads TGTGCCAGTACCCCGGGTCCAGGGGTCGAGCAGTACTTC.

The CDR3 loop reads CASRRQQPNYGYTF. The CDR3 nucleotides read TGTGCCAGCAGGCGACAGCAGCCTAACTATGGCTACACCTTC. The chain recombines TRBV28 with TRBJ1-2, with a weak D call TRBD1 (5 bases). V gave up 6 bases and J gave up 0 bases, with 11 bases separating them. Germline CDR1 is MDHEN and CDR2 is SYDVKM. The CDR3 is 14 amino acids.

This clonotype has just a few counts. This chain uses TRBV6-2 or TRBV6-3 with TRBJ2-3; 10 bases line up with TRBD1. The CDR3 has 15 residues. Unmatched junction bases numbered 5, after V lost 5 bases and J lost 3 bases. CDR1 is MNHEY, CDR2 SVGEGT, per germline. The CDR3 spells CASSTTGGPTDTQYF. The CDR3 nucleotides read TGTGCCAGCAGTACGACAGGGGGCCCGACAGATACGCAGTATTTT.